This note documents a single TCR beta chain sequence. The CDR3 runs 15 residues. Looked up from germline, CDR1 is PRHDT and CDR2 is FYEKMQ (reference sequence). V lost 4 bases to trimming and J lost 1 base, with 14 bases between them. Repertoires were generated with immunoSEQ multiplex PCR, while TCRdb's copy carries only in-frame clones and drops some. Here the sample spans 150,000 to 200,000 clones, 84% being singletons. The entry originates in a study of cytomegalovirus exposure and HLA in healthy donors. The sample taken for sequencing was PBMCs. The chain employs TRBV13 and TRBJ2-7; perhaps TRBD1 as D (5 bases). The receptor was derived from a man aged 18 to 30 in good health and CMV-seropositive. CDR3 nucleotide sequence: TGTGCCAGCAGCTCTACTCCTAGGGGTTCCTACGAGCAGTACTTC. It yields the protein CASSSTPRGSYEQYF.